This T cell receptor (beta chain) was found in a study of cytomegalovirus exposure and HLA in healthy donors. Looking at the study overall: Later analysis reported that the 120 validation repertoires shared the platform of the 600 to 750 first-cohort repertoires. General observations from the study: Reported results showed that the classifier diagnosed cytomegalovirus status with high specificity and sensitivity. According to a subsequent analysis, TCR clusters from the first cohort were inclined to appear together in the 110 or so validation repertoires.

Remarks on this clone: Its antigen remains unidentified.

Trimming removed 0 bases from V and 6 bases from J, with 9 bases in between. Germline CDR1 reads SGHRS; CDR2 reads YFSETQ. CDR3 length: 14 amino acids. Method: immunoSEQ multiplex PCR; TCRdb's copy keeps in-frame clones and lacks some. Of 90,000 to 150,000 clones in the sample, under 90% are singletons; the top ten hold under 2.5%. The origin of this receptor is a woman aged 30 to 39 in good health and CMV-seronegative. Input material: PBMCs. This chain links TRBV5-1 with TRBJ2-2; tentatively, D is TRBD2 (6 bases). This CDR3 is CASSLVGEAGELFF. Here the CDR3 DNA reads TGCGCCAGCAGCTTGGTAGGGGAGGCCGGGGAGCTGTTTTTT.